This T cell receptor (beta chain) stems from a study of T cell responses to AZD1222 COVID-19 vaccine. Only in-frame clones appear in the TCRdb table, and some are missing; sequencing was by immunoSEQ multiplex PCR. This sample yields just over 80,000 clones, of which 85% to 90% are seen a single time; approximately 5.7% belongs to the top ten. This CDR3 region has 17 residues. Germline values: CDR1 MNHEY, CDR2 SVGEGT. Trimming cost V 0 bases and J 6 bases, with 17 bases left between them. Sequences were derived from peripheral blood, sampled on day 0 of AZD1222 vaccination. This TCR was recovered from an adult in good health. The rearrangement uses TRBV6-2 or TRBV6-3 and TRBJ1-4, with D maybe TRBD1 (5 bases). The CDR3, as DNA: TGTGCCAGCAGTTACTCGAGTAGGACAAATCGATATGAAAAACTGTTTTTT. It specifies CASSYSSRTNRYEKLFF.